One T cell receptor (beta chain) is described in this entry. The antigen is not known. This record comes from a study of cytomegalovirus exposure and HLA in healthy donors. Study summary: HLA-typed donors were the source of around 85 million unique TCRs held in an early data release.

Study observations and caveats: A classifier reportedly called cytomegalovirus status with high sensitivity and specificity.

The PCR was carried out with 60 Vbeta primers and 13 Jbeta primers. The assay was immunoSEQ multiplex PCR, and TCRdb's table has in-frame clones only and misses some. The sample consists of 270,000 or so clones, around nine tenths of them appearing once. This CDR3 contains 13 residues. In germline, CDR1 is MDHEN, CDR2 SYDVKM. V was shortened by 8 bases and J by 4 bases, with 12 bases between the two germline ends. This chain links TRBV28 with TRBJ1-5; D unclear. The source is a girl aged 2 to 9 in good health and CMV-seronegative. The sequenced material came from PBMCs. The CDR3 reads CASCVEQNQPQHF. DNA for the CDR3: TGTGCCAGCTGTGTGGAGCAAAATCAGCCCCAGCATTTT.